This paragraph reports one T cell receptor beta chain. The sample originates from a study of blood T cell repertoires in COVID-19. The method was immunoSEQ multiplex PCR; TCRdb's version includes in-frame clones alone and lacks a portion of them. The sample records some 98,000 clones, approximately 84% being singletons. The receptor was isolated from a man in his 70s with acute or convalescent COVID-19. Sequences were obtained from peripheral blood.

CDR3 nucleotide sequence: TGCAGCGTTGCGGGGACAGGGGGGAATCAGCCCCAGCATTTT. It is translated as CSVAGTGGNQPQHF. This chain uses TRBV29-1 with TRBJ1-5; 11 bases align to TRBD1. CDR1 SQVTM and CDR2 ANQGSEA come from the germline V gene. J gave up 4 bases and V 4 bases, and 3 bases lay outside the gene matches. The CDR3 runs to 14 residues.